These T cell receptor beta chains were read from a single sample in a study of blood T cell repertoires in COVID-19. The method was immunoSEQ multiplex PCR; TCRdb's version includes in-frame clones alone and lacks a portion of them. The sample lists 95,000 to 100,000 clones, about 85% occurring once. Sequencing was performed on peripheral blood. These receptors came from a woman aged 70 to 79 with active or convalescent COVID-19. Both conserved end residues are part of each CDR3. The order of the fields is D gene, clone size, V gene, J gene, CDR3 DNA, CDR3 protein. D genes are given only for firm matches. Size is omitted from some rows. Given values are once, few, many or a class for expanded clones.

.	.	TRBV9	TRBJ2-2	TGTGCCAGCAGCGTACTAGATGGCACCGGGGAGCTGTTTTTT	CASSVLDGTGELFF
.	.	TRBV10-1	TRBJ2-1	TGCGCCAGCAGTTGTACGACAGGACATGAGCAGTTCTTC	CASSCTTGHEQFF
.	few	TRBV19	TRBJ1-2	TGTGCCAGTAGTAAGGCAGGGGAAGCTAACTATGGCTACACCTTC	CASSKAGEANYGYTF
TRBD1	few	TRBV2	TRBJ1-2	TGTGCCAGCAGTAAACTCCGGGACAGGGTGGATGGGTATGGCTACACCTTC	CASSKLRDRVDGYGYTF
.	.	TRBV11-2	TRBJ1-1	TGTGCCAGCAGCTTAATAGAGACTGAAGCTTTCTTT	CASSLIETEAFF
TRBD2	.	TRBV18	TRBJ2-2	TGTGCCAGCTCACCACAGTCTAGCGGGATTCGGACCGGGGAGCTGTTTTTT	CASSPQSSGIRTGELFF
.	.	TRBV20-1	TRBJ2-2	TGCAGTGCTAGTTCGCCAGGAAACACCGGGGAGCTGTTTTTT	CSASSPGNTGELFF
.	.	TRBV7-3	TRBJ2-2	TGTGCCAGCAGCTCCACAGGAAGGGAGCTGTTTTTT	CASSSTGRELFF
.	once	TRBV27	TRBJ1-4	TGTGCCAGCAGTCCCCGGGGGACTGAGGAAAAACTGTTTTTT	CASSPRGTEEKLFF
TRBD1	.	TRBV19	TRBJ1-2	TGTGCCAGTAGTCCCAGAGGGGGGACAGGGTCCGGCTACACCTTC	CASSPRGGTGSGYTF
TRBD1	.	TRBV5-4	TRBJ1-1	TGTGCCAGCAGCATACGGGACAGGGGGAACACTGAAGCTTTCTTT	CASSIRDRGNTEAFF
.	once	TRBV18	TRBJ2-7	TGTGCCAGCTCACCGGGGACACATTCCTACGAGCAGTACTTC	CASSPGTHSYEQYF
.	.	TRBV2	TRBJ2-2	TGTGCCAGCAGAGGGGAATCCGGGGAGCTGTTTTTT	CASRGESGELFF
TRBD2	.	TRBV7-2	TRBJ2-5	TGTGCCAGCAGCTCACTAGCGGGCCAGACCCAGTACTTC	CASSSLAGQTQYF
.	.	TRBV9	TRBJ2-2	TGTGCCAGCAGCGGGCTCCCCTCGGGCACCGGGGAGCTGTTTTTT	CASSGLPSGTGELFF
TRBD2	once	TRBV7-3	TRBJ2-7	TGTGCCAGCAGCTCCGGACTAGCGGGAGAGCAGTACTTC	CASSSGLAGEQYF
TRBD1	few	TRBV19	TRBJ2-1	TGTGCCAGTGCCGGGACAGGGGTAAAAAGCTCCTACAATGAGCAGTTCTTC	CASAGTGVKSSYNEQFF
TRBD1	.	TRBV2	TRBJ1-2	TGTGCCAGCAGTGAACAGCGACAGGGTAACTATGGCTACACCTTC	CASSEQRQGNYGYTF
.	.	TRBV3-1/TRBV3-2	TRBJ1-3	TGTGCCAGCAGCCAAGTACTGGGCTTCGGAAACACCATATATTTT	CASSQVLGFGNTIYF
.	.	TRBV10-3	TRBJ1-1	TGTGCCATCAGCCGGGAATTATTCAACACTGAAGCTTTCTTT	CAISRELFNTEAFF
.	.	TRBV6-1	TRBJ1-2	TGTGCCAGCAGTGAAGGGGGGGGTATGGGCTATGGCTACACCTTC	CASSEGGGMGYGYTF
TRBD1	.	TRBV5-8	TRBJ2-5	TGTGCCAGCAGGAGGTCAGGGACAGGGGAAGGAAAGACCCAGTACTTC	CASRRSGTGEGKTQYF
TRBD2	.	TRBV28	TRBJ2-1	TGTGCCAGCAGTTTTCCCAGCGGGAGGAATGAGCAGTTCTTC	CASSFPSGRNEQFF
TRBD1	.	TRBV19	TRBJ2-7	TGTGCCAGTAGTATGTTCCCAGGGGGTAACTACGAGCAGTACTTC	CASSMFPGGNYEQYF
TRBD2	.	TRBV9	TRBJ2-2	TGTGCCAGCAGCGTAGAAGGACTCGGGACTAGCGGGATAGCCGGGGAGCTGTTTTTT	CASSVEGLGTSGIAGELFF
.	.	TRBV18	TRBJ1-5	TGTGCCAGCTCAGCGGCAAATCAGCCCCAGCATTTT	CASSAANQPQHF
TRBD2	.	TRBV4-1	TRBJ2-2	TGCGCCAGCAGCCAAGAAGTTAGGGCTAGCGGGAACACCGGGGAGCTGTTTTTT	CASSQEVRASGNTGELFF
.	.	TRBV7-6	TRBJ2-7	TGTGCCAGCAGCCCCCCTACAGGAGGGGGCCATGGATCCTACGAGCAGTACTTC	CASSPPTGGGHGSYEQYF
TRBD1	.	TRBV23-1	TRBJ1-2	TGCGCCAGCAGTCAATCAGTTAGGACAGGCCATCTTTATGACACCTTC	CASSQSVRTGHLYDTF
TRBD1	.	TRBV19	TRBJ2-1	TGTGCCAGTAGTAGTCCGGGACAGGGGGCTCCACTAGCGGGCACTTACAATGAGCAGTTCTTC	CASSSPGQGAPLAGTYNEQFF
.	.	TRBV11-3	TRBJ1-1	TGTGCCAGCAGTAGAGGGCGGGACCTTGAAGCTTTCTTT	CASSRGRDLEAFF
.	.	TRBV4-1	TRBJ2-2	TGCGCCAGCAGCCGCCCTAGCGCCGGGGGAGGCGGGGAGCTGTTTTTT	CASSRPSAGGGGELFF
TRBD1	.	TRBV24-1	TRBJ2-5	TGTGCCACCAGTGATTCCGGACAGGGGGAGACCCAGTACTTC	CATSDSGQGETQYF
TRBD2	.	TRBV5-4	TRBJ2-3	TGTGCCAGCAGTGCGACTAGCGGGGGCTTCACAGATACGCAGTATTTT	CASSATSGGFTDTQYF
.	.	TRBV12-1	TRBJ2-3	TGTGCCAGCAGCCATACCGGGACTAGCGGGCGATGCACAGATACGCAGTATTTT	CASSHTGTSGRCTDTQYF
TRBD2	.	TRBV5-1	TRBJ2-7	TGCGCCAGCAGCCGCTCGGGGGGAGACTACGAGCAGTACTTC	CASSRSGGDYEQYF
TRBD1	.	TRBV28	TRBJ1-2	TGTGCCAGCATGGAATTGCGGGACAGCGGAGGCTACACCTTC	CASMELRDSGGYTF
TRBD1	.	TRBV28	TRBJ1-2	TGTGCCAGCAGTTTTGAAGACAGGGATAACTATGGCTACACCTTC	CASSFEDRDNYGYTF
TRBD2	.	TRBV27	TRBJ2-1	TGTGCCAGCAGTTCTGGGACTAGCGGGGCCTACAATGAGCAGTTCTTC	CASSSGTSGAYNEQFF
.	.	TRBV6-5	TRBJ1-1	TGTGCCAGCCGGACCAACGGACAGCCGAACACTGAAGCTTTCTTT	CASRTNGQPNTEAFF
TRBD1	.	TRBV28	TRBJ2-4	TGTGCCAGCAGTTTGCCCACAGGGGATATAGCCAAAAACATTCAGTACTTC	CASSLPTGDIAKNIQYF
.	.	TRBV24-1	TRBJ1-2	TGTGCCACCAGTGATTCCCTCGACAGGAACCAGGGCTATGGCTACACCTTC	CATSDSLDRNQGYGYTF
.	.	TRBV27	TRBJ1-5	TGTGCCAGTGCATCGACACGTGGTCAGCCCCAGCATTTT	CASASTRGQPQHF
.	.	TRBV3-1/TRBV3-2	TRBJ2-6	TGTGCCAGCAGCCAGAGGGTGAGAGGGGCCAACGTCCTGACTTTC	CASSQRVRGANVLTF
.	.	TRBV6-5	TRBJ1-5	TGTGCCAGCAGTTCATCCGCTGGGGCTGGCAATCAGCCCCAGCATTTT	CASSSSAGAGNQPQHF
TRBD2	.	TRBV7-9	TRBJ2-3	TGTGCCAGCAGCTCGGGACTAGCGCCAGATACGCAGTATTTT	CASSSGLAPDTQYF
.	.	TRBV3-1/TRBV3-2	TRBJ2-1	TGTGCCAGCAGCCATTACCGGGGGGCAAACAATGAGCAGTTCTTC	CASSHYRGANNEQFF
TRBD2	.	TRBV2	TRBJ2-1	TGTGCCAGCAGTGAAACCCTAGCGGGGGGGCTCTACAATGAGCAGTTCTTC	CASSETLAGGLYNEQFF
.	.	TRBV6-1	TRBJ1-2	TGTGCCAGCAGTGAAGGGGGGCGGAGTGGCTACACCTTC	CASSEGGRSGYTF
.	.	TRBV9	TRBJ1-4	TGTGCCAGCAGCGCACACAGAATGAGTGAAAAACTGTTTTTT	CASSAHRMSEKLFF
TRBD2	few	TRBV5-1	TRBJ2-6	TGCGCCAGCAGCTTGGAAGTTTTCGCTAGCGGGAGACACTCTGGGGCCAACGTCCTGACTTTC	CASSLEVFASGRHSGANVLTF
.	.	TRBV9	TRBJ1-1	TGTGCCAGCAGCGTAGACCCGGGGTTGAACACTGAAGCTTTCTTT	CASSVDPGLNTEAFF
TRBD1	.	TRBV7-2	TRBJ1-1	TGTGCCAGCAGTAAGAACAGGGGGCTTACAACTGAAGCTTTCTTT	CASSKNRGLTTEAFF
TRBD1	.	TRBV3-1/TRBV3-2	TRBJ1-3	TGTGCCAGCAGCCATAGGGACAGATCTGGAAACACCATATATTTT	CASSHRDRSGNTIYF
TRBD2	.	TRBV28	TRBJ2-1	TGTGCCAGCAGTTTGGGTAGCGGGAGTAAGAATGAGCAGTTCTTC	CASSLGSGSKNEQFF
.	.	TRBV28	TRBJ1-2	TGTGCCAGCAGCCATTCCTTAGGACAATCGGCTCGAAGTTTTTTC	CASSHSLGQSARSFF
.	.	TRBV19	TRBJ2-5	TGTGCCAGTTCAAATTGGGGGACAAAAGAGACCCAGTACTTC	CASSNWGTKETQYF